These T cell receptor beta chains were read from a single sample in a study of T cell repertoires in cytomegalovirus infection. MiXCR, run by TCRdb on the reads, gives a single entry per CDR3 protein. The sample yields approximately 600,000 distinct CDR3 sequences, 35% to 50% seen once. Antigens for these TCRs are unknown. The sample in question was cultured PBMCs, obtained from culture after CMV antigen stimulation. Receptor source: a human donor in good health (CMV status not recorded). Some clones in this sample may be carry-over from other donors' samples. Each CDR3 is given with its conserved first and last residue. A D gene is named only where the DNA matches it firmly. Part of the rows lack a size; the others show once, few, many or a class for expanded clones.

few,.,TRBV5-1,TRBJ2-5,CGGRPGHQETQYF,TGCGGGGGGAGACCGGGACATCAAGAGACCCAGTACTTC
few,.,TRBV5-4,TRBJ2-3,CASSLVGGIGTDTQYF,TGTGCCAGCAGCTTGGTAGGGGGGATTGGCACAGATACGCAGTATTTT
once,TRBD1,TRBV5-4,TRBJ2-2,CASSLGPYRGPLAGELFF,TGTGCCAGCAGCTTGGGCCCGTACAGGGGGCCTTTGGCCGGGGAGCTGTTTTTT
few,.,TRBV11-2,TRBJ2-1,CASSLAGTRIGQFF,TGTGCCAGCAGCTTAGCGGGAACACGGATTGGGCAGTTCTTC
once,.,TRBV12-3/TRBV12-4,TRBJ2-1,CATLDHNEQFF,TGTGCCACCCTCGACCACAATGAGCAGTTCTTC
.,TRBD1,TRBV11-2,TRBJ1-2,CASRSGQGAYGYTF,TGTGCCAGCAGAAGCGGACAGGGTGCCTATGGCTACACCTTC
.,.,TRBV7-4,TRBJ1-1,CASSLAHQGPNTEAFF,TGTGCCAGCAGCTTAGCGCATCAGGGACCCAACACTGAAGCTTTCTTT
few,.,TRBV7-9,TRBJ1-4,CASSQAGNEKLFF,TGTGCCAGCAGCCAGGCGGGGAATGAAAAACTGTTTTTT
once,.,TRBV19,TRBJ2-2,CASSIGWTGELFF,TGTGCCAGTAGTATCGGATGGACCGGGGAGCTGTTTTTT
.,.,TRBV7-2,TRBJ1-1,CASSPRPGQWDTEAFF,TGTGCCAGCAGCCCCCGACCGGGGCAATGGGACACTGAAGCTTTCTTT
few,.,TRBV4-2,TRBJ2-2,CASSQDGASTGELFF,TGTGCCAGCAGCCAAGATGGGGCTAGCACCGGGGAGCTGTTTTTT
.,TRBD1,TRBV11-2,TRBJ2-7,CASSSDRAAGEQYF,TGTGCCAGCAGCTCCGACAGGGCTGCTGGCGAGCAGTACTTC
.,.,TRBV6-5,TRBJ1-2,CASSYDTYGYTF,TGTGCCAGCAGTTACGATACGTATGGCTACACCTTC
many,.,TRBV7-2,TRBJ2-7,CASSQGGGAPYEQYF,TGTGCCAGCAGCCAAGGGGGGGGGGCCCCCTACGAGCAGTACTTC
few,TRBD1,TRBV7-2,TRBJ2-7,CASSPRQGAGYEQYF,TGTGCCAGCAGCCCGAGGCAGGGGGCTGGCTACGAGCAGTACTTC
few,TRBD1,TRBV11-2,TRBJ2-5,CASSFSTGGETQYF,TGTGCCAGCAGCTTCTCAACAGGGGGGGAGACCCAGTACTTC
many,TRBD2,TRBV19,TRBJ2-2,CASSYLGSGRARIGELFF,TGTGCCAGTAGTTACCTGGGAAGCGGGAGGGCCCGAATCGGGGAGCTGTTTTTT
.,TRBD2,TRBV5-1,TRBJ2-3,CASSKLAGGPTDTQYF,TGCGCCAGCAGCAAGTTAGCGGGAGGGCCTACAGATACGCAGTATTTT
.,.,TRBV7-8,TRBJ2-7,CASSLAWGALDEQYF,TGTGCCAGCAGCTTAGCGTGGGGGGCTCTCGACGAGCAGTACTTC
few,TRBD2,TRBV7-2,TRBJ2-3,CASTYSGGGTDTQYF,TGTGCCAGCACCTATAGCGGGGGGGGCACAGATACGCAGTATTTT
few,.,TRBV7-2,TRBJ2-5,CASSLNGGARETQYF,TGTGCCAGCAGCTTAAATGGGGGGGCCAGGGAGACCCAGTACTTC
.,.,TRBV27,TRBJ1-1,CASSLLTGRNTEAFF,TGTGCCAGCAGTTTATTAACAGGGAGGAACACTGAAGCTTTCTTT
.,.,TRBV28,TRBJ1-5,CASSLRAGMWSHQPQHF,TGTGCCAGCAGTTTAAGAGCAGGGATGTGGTCTCATCAGCCCCAGCATTTT
.,TRBD2,TRBV5-4,TRBJ2-7,CASSSFATSNGYEQYF,TGTGCCAGCAGCTCGTTTGCGACTAGCAACGGCTACGAGCAGTACTTC
few,.,TRBV6-5,TRBJ1-4,CATIDKPNEKLFF,TGTGCCACCATAGACAAGCCTAATGAAAAACTGTTTTTT
.,.,TRBV7-2,TRBJ1-6,CASSVRTLESPLHF,TGTGCCAGCAGCGTACGGACTCTGGAGTCACCCCTCCACTTT
few,.,TRBV6-2/TRBV6-3,TRBJ2-1,CASSYLTGANEQFF,TGTGCCAGCAGTTACTTGACGGGGGCCAATGAGCAGTTCTTC
.,.,TRBV2,TRBJ1-1,CASSPTGGIRTEAFF,TGTGCCAGCAGTCCGACCGGAGGGATTCGGACTGAAGCTTTCTTT
.,.,TRBV7-9,TRBJ1-4,CASSSHRTSPNEKLFF,TGTGCCAGCAGCTCACACAGGACGTCCCCCAATGAAAAACTGTTTTTT
.,.,TRBV6-1,TRBJ2-7,CASSESRDEQYF,TGTGCCAGCAGTGAATCTAGGGACGAGCAGTACTTC
.,.,TRBV10-3,TRBJ1-1,CAISDKGGDTEAFF,TGTGCCATCAGTGATAAGGGAGGCGACACTGAAGCTTTCTTT
.,.,TRBV7-9,TRBJ2-5,CASSLARGRGETQYF,TGTGCCAGCAGCTTAGCGCGTGGCAGGGGTGAGACCCAGTACTTC
.,.,TRBV7-2,TRBJ2-1,CASSVALGAGGAAGFF,.
.,.,TRBV4-3,TRBJ2-3,CASSPLGGGEADTQYF,TGCGCCAGCAGCCCGTTGGGGGGTGGGGAGGCAGATACGCAGTATTTT
few,.,TRBV7-9,TRBJ1-1,CASSLGYGLNTEAFF,TGTGCCAGCAGCTTAGGGTACGGATTAAACACTGAAGCTTTCTTT